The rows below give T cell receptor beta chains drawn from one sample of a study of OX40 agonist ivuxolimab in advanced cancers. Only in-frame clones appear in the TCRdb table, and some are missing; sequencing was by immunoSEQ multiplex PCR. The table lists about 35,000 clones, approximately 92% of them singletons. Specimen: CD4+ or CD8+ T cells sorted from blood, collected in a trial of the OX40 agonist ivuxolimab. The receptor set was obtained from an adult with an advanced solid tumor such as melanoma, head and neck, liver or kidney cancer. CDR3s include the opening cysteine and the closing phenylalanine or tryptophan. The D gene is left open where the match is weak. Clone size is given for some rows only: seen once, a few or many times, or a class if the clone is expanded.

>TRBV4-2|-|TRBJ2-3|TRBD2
TGTGCCAGCAGCCAGGGTGGCGGGAGTCGAACTAGCACAGATACGCAGTATTTT
CASSQGGGSRTSTDTQYF
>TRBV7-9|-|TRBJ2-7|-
TGTGCCAGCAGCTTAGTATCCCTCTCCTACGAGCAGTACTTC
CASSLVSLSYEQYF
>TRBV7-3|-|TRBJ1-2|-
TGTGCCAGCAGCTTAGGGGCCAGGGTCGTCTATGGCTACACCTTC
CASSLGARVVYGYTF
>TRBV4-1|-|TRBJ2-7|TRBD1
TGCGCCAGCAGCCGAGGTGACTCTTTTACAGGGGAACAGTACTTC
CASSRGDSFTGEQYF
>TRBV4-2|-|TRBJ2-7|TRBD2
TGTGCCAGCAGCCAAGGACTAGCGGAAGCCTACGAGCAGTACTTC
CASSQGLAEAYEQYF
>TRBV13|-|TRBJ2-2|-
TGTGCCAGCGGTCGTGCAGGTGTGTTACCCGGGGAGCTGTTTTTT
CASGRAGVLPGELFF
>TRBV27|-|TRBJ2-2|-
TGTGCCAGCAGTTCCGGGTCGTTTTACCCGAACACCGGGGAGCTGTTTTTT
CASSSGSFYPNTGELFF
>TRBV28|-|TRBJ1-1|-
TGTGCCAGCACCCGGGCGCTTCGTGGGGCAAGCACTGAAGCTTTCTTT
CASTRALRGASTEAFF
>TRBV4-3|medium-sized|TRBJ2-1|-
TGCGCCAGCAGCCAAGATCTGGGCGGTTCCTACAATGAGCAGTTCTTC
CASSQDLGGSYNEQFF
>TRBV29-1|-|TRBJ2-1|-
TGCAGCGTTGACCGGACTTCCCGCGGCGATGAGCAGTTCTTC
CSVDRTSRGDEQFF
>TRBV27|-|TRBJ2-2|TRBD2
TGTGCCAGCACGATTTCCTTCGGGACTAGCGGTTTGGCCGGGGAGCTGTTTTTT
CASTISFGTSGLAGELFF
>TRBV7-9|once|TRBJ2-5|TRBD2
TGTGCCAGCAGCTTAGGAGTTAGCGGGAGTAGGGAGACCCAGTACTTC
CASSLGVSGSRETQYF
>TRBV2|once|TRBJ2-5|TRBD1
TGTGCCAGCAGCGGGACAGGGGGACTCTCGTTTAAAGAGACCCAGTACTTC
CASSGTGGLSFKETQYF